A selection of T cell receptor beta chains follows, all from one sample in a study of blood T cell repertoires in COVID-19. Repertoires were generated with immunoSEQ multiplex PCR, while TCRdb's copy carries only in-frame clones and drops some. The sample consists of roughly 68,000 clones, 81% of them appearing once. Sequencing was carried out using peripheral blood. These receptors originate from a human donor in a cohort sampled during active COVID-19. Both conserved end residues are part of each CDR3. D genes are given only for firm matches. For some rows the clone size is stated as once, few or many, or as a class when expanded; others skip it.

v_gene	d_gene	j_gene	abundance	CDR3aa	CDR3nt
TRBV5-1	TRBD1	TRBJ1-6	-	CASRRTGDNSPLHF	TGCGCCAGCAGACGGACAGGGGATAATTCACCCCTCCACTTT
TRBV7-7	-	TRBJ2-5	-	CASSPTGFQETQYF	TGTGCCAGCAGCCCGACAGGATTCCAAGAGACCCAGTACTTC
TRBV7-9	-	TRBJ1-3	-	CASSLNRQALSGNTIYF	TGTGCCAGCAGCTTAAATCGACAGGCCCTCTCTGGAAACACCATATATTTT
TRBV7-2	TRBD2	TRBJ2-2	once	CASSLILAPAGELFF	TGTGCCAGCAGCTTAATACTAGCGCCTGCGGGGGAGCTGTTTTTT
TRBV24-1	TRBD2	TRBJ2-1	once	CATSVLSGERNEQFF	TGTGCCACCAGTGTTCTTAGCGGGGAGAGAAATGAGCAGTTCTTC
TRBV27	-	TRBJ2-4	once	CASWAGNIQYF	TGTGCCAGCTGGGCGGGAAACATTCAGTACTTC
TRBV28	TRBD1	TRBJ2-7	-	CASEDRETYEQYF	TGTGCCAGCGAGGACAGGGAAACCTACGAGCAGTACTTC
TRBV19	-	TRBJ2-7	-	CASSGGYEQYF	TGTGCCAGTAGCGGGGGCTACGAGCAGTACTTC
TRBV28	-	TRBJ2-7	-	CASSLPLANTYYEQYF	TGTGCCAGCAGCCTACCTTTAGCGAATACCTATTACGAGCAGTACTTC
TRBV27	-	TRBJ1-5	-	CASSSSLHRPGGNQPQHF	TGTGCCAGCAGTTCTTCCCTTCATCGCCCAGGGGGCAATCAGCCCCAGCATTTT
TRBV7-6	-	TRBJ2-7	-	CASSLRSRGIYEQYF	TGTGCCAGCAGCTTACGGTCGCGGGGCATCTACGAGCAGTACTTC
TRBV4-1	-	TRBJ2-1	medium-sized	CASSQVLERNEQFF	TGCGCCAGCAGCCAAGTTCTTGAGAGAAATGAGCAGTTCTTC
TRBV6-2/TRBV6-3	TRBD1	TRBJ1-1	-	CASSYIPRDRVVSTEAFF	TGTGCCAGCAGTTACATTCCCCGGGACAGGGTCGTTAGCACTGAAGCTTTCTTT
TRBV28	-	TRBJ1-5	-	CASSPSSGARNQPQHF	TGTGCCAGCAGTCCCTCCTCAGGGGCCCGCAATCAGCCCCAGCATTTT
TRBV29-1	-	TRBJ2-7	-	CSVEDYSGYEQYF	TGCAGCGTTGAAGATTACTCAGGGTACGAGCAGTACTTC
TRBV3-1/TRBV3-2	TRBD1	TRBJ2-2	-	CASSQVGTDSTGELFF	TGTGCCAGCAGCCAAGTAGGGACAGATAGCACCGGGGAGCTGTTTTTT
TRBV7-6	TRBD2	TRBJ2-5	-	CASSLKGRETIQETQYF	TGTGCCAGCAGCTTAAAGGGGCGGGAGACAATCCAAGAGACCCAGTACTTC
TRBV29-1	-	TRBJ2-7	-	CSGTTGIENEQYF	TGCAGCGGGACAACAGGGATCGAGAACGAGCAGTACTTC
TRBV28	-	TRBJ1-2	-	CASSWGGYGYTF	TGTGCCAGCAGCTGGGGAGGCTATGGCTACACCTTC
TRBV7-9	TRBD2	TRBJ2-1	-	CASSLSSGVNEQFF	TGTGCCAGCAGCTTGAGTAGCGGGGTTAATGAGCAGTTCTTC
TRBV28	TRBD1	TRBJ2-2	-	CASSSAGGTGELFF	TGTGCCAGCAGTTCTGCAGGGGGCACCGGGGAGCTGTTTTTT
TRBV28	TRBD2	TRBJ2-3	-	CASSSGTSGRTDTQYF	TGTGCCAGCAGTTCAGGGACTAGCGGCCGCACAGATACGCAGTATTTT
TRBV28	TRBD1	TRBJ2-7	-	CASSLSQGESEQYF	TGTGCCAGCAGTTTATCGCAGGGGGAGAGTGAGCAGTACTTC
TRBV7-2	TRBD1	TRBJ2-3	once	CASSLVGTGGLDTQYF	TGTGCCAGCAGCTTAGTGGGGACAGGGGGCTTAGATACGCAGTATTTT
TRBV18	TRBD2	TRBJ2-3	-	CASSPPRAGVDTDTQYF	TGTGCCAGCTCACCACCCAGAGCGGGAGTTGATACAGATACGCAGTATTTT
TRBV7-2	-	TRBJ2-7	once	CASREGGAGEQYF	TGTGCCAGCAGGGAAGGCGGGGCGGGTGAGCAGTACTTC
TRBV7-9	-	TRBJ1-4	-	CASSPVAGTNEKLFF	TGTGCCAGCAGCCCCGTCGCCGGAACTAATGAAAAACTGTTTTTT
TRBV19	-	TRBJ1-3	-	CASSIEVGNTIYF	TGTGCCAGTAGTATCGAGGTCGGAAACACCATATATTTT
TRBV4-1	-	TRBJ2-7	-	CASSQDWASPPYEQYF	TGCGCCAGCAGCCAAGATTGGGCTAGCCCACCCTACGAGCAGTACTTC
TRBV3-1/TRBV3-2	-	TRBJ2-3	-	CASSQAVNATTDTQYF	TGTGCCAGCAGCCAAGCCGTGAACGCCACAACAGATACGCAGTATTTT
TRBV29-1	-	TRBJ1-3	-	CSVVAPGNTIYF	TGCAGCGTTGTGGCCCCTGGAAACACCATATATTTT
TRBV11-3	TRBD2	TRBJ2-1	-	CASSLDGASGRDNEQFF	TGTGCCAGCAGCTTAGATGGGGCTAGCGGGAGAGACAATGAGCAGTTCTTC
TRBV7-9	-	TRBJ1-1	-	CASSPPQGDTEAFF	TGTGCCAGCAGTCCGCCACAGGGAGACACTGAAGCTTTCTTT
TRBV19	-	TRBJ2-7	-	CASSTLTRYEQYF	TGTGCCAGTAGTACCCTTACGCGATACGAGCAGTACTTC
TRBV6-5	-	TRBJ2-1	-	CASSYSRGGGNEQFF	TGTGCCAGCAGTTACTCGCGCGGCGGCGGGAATGAGCAGTTCTTC
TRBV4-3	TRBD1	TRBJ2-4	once	CASSQEWDDRADRKNIQYF	TGCGCCAGCAGCCAAGAATGGGACGACAGGGCAGATAGGAAAAACATTCAGTACTTC
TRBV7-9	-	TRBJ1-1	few	CASSLLPGRGHTEAFF	TGTGCCAGCAGCTTACTGCCGGGCAGGGGACACACTGAAGCTTTCTTT
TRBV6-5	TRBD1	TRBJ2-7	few	CASESGTGLYF	TGTGCCAGCGAAAGCGGGACAGGGCTGTACTTC
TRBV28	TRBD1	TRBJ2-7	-	CASGETGEDYEQYF	TGTGCCAGCGGAGAGACAGGGGAGGACTACGAGCAGTACTTC
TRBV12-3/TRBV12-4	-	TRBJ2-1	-	CASSSSIEQFF	TGTGCCAGCAGTTCTAGTATTGAGCAGTTCTTC
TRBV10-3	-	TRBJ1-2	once	CAISERSGGRPNYGYTF	TGTGCCATCAGTGAGAGGTCGGGGGGCCGGCCTAACTATGGCTACACCTTC
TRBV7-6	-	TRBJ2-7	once	CASSPSSETSSYEQYF	TGTGCCAGCAGCCCCTCATCGGAGACTAGCTCCTACGAGCAGTACTTC
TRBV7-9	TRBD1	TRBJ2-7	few	CASSLTGASYEQYF	TGTGCCAGCAGCTTAACAGGGGCCTCCTACGAGCAGTACTTC
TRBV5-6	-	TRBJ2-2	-	CASSLGGDTGELFF	TGTGCCAGCAGCTTGGGGGGAGACACCGGGGAGCTGTTTTTT
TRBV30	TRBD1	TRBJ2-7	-	CAWKIQGYEQYF	TGTGCCTGGAAAATACAGGGGTACGAGCAGTACTTC
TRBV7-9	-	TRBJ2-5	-	CASSQLEYQETQYF	TGTGCCAGCAGCCAACTAGAGTATCAAGAGACCCAGTACTTC
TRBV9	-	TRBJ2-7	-	CASSVGGGTVEQYF	TGTGCCAGCAGCGTAGGTGGGGGCACGGTCGAGCAGTACTTC
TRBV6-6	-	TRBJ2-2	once	CASSTQGSGELFF	TGTGCCAGCAGTACTCAGGGGTCCGGGGAGCTGTTTTTT
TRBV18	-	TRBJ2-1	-	CASSLEGNEQFF	TGTGCCAGCTCCCTAGAAGGTAATGAGCAGTTCTTC
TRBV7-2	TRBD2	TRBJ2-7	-	CASSLVGGEYEQYF	TGTGCCAGCAGCTTAGTGGGAGGGGAGTACGAGCAGTACTTC
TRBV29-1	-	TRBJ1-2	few	CSAGDTANYGYTF	TGCAGCGCCGGGGACACCGCTAACTATGGCTACACCTTC
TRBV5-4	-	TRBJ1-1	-	CASSLTGDTEAFF	TGTGCCAGCAGCTTGACAGGAGACACTGAAGCTTTCTTT
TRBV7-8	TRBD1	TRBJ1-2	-	CASSSQGAQGYTF	TGTGCCAGCAGCTCACAGGGGGCTCAGGGCTACACCTTC
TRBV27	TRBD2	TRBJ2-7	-	CASSLGRGGVSYEQYF	TGTGCCAGCAGTTTAGGGCGGGGAGGGGTCTCCTACGAGCAGTACTTC
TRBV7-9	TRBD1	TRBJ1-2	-	CASSPGQDYYGYTF	TGTGCCAGCAGCCCCGGACAGGACTACTATGGCTACACCTTC
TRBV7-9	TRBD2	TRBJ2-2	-	CASSLSEREGSSTGELFF	TGTGCCAGCAGCTTATCTGAGCGGGAGGGCTCGAGTACCGGGGAGCTGTTTTTT
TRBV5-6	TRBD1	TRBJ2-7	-	CASSQIQTGTVSSYEQYF	TGTGCCAGCAGCCAAATTCAAACCGGGACAGTTAGCTCCTACGAGCAGTACTTC